The sequence of this T cell receptor (beta chain) was determined in a study of molecular identifiers for immune sequencing clone quantification. Findings and limits, study-wide: Underestimated sizes of highly expanded clones could result from identical TCR molecules that share a barcode.

Previously described methods with listed TCR primers produced the bulk TCR libraries. In TCRdb, the PCR reads were re-called with MiXCR into one record per CDR3 protein. Of around 460,000 distinct CDR3 sequences listed, approximately 25% are singletons. Germline assignment: CDR1 LNHDA and CDR2 SQIVND (reference sequence). Losses at the gene ends were 11 bases for V and 1 base for J; bases not matched to a gene: 12. This CDR3 is built from 16 residues. Sequencing libraries of naive CD8 cells derived from around 20,000 to 1,000,000 sorted cells with 10%, 30% or 50% RNA. Based on a CD8+CD4-CCR7+CD45RA+ profile, naive CD8 T cells were sorted. This clonotype was observed at least ten times. What it recognizes is unknown.

The V gene is TRBV19, the J gene TRBJ2-2; 8 bases fit TRBD2. This receptor was identified in a human donor in good health. Some libraries in this study had Jurkat cell RNA spiked in. Source material: naive CD8+ T cells from blood, with Jurkat cell RNA spiked in. Subset denoted: FACS-sorted CD8+CD4-CCR7+CD45RA+ naive T cells. CDR3 loop: CASKDRTSLNTGELFF. Written as DNA, the CDR3 is TGTGCCTCTAAAGACCGGACTAGCCTGAACACCGGGGAGCTGTTTTTT.